Listed here are 28 T cell receptor beta chains from one sample, sequenced in a study of cytotoxic CD8 clonotypes in ibrutinib-treated CLL. Sequencing was performed with immunoSEQ multiplex PCR; in TCRdb, only in-frame clones are kept and a portion is missing. The repertoire has nearly 15,000 clones, roughly 69% of them found once; the top ten carry roughly an eighth. Specimen: PBMCs, collected before ibrutinib treatment. Source of these receptors: a human donor with chronic lymphocytic leukemia.

This sequence joins TRBV11-2 and TRBJ1-4; D remains unclear. The CDR3 loop spans 14 amino acids. V lost 1 base, J lost 11 bases, and 14 bases lay in between. The germline gives CDR1 SGHAT, CDR2 FQNNGV. The CDR3 DNA is TGTGCCAGCAGCTTAGGAGGCCCCGCGAGGAAACTGTTTTTT. Translation gives CASSLGGPARKLFF. The full variable domain, in which reference TRBV11-2 and TRBJ1-4 provide the parts outside the CDR3, is EAGVAQSPRYKIIEKRQSVAFWCNPISGHATLYWYQQILGQGPKLLIQFQNNGVVDDSQLPKDRFSAERLKGVDSTLKIQPAKLEDSAVYLCASSLGGPARKLFFGSGTQLSVL.

This chain links TRBV9 with TRBJ2-7, with 8 bases matching TRBD1. The ends lost 0 bases at V and 2 bases at J; junction bases unmatched: 16. This CDR3 is built from 19 residues. Germline CDR1 reads SGDLS; CDR2 reads YYNGEE. For the CDR3, the DNA is TGTGCCAGCAGCGTAGTCCCCGGGACAGGATTACATACCCCCTACGAGCAGTACTTC. Translating gives CASSVVPGTGLHTPYEQYF.

This chain joins TRBV29-1 and TRBJ2-1, with D possibly being TRBD2 (5 bases). Germline CDR1 and CDR2: SQVTM and ANQGSEA. There are 12 residues in the CDR3. V lost 4 bases and J 7 bases, leaving 11 bases between the germline ends. This CDR3 reads CSVGGIANEQFF. CDR3 sequence (DNA): TGCAGCGTTGGGGGTATAGCGAATGAGCAGTTCTTC.

The chain couples TRBV7-6 to TRBJ2-2; D not resolved. Germline-derived CDR1 and CDR2 are SGHVS and FNYEAQ. The CDR3 contains 16 residues. The germline V and J ends were trimmed by 2 bases and 3 bases, with 13 bases remaining between them. CDR3 region: CASSLRIGWDTGELFF. In DNA, the CDR3 is TGTGCCAGCAGCTTACGAATAGGGTGGGACACCGGGGAGCTGTTTTTT. Full variable domain (missing parts from reference TRBV7-6 and TRBJ2-2): GAGVSQSPRYKVTKRGQDVALRCDPISGHVSLYWYRQALGQGPEFLTYFNYEAQQDKSGLPNDRFSAERPEGSISTLTIQRTEQRDSAMYRCASSLRIGWDTGELFFGEGSRLTVL.

The chain uses TRBV7-6 and TRBJ2-1; TRBD2 agrees at 7 bases. CDR1 SGHVS and CDR2 FNYEAQ come from the germline V gene. The CDR3 runs to 16 residues. After removal of 2 bases from V and 6 bases from J, the junction contained 10 bases not matched to a gene. CDR3 sequence: CASSLRETSSFNEQFF. The CDR3 nucleotides read TGTGCCAGCAGCTTACGAGAGACTAGCAGTTTCAATGAGCAGTTCTTC.

V usage is TRBV11-3 and J usage is TRBJ2-7, with TRBD1 as a possible D gene (6 bases). Germline CDR1 is SGHNT and CDR2 is YENEEA. With 3 bases removed from V and 4 bases from J, the gap between germline ends came to 16 bases. This CDR3 spans 15 amino acids. The CDR3 protein is CASSFLIRGIYEQYV. As DNA, the CDR3 is TGTGCCAGCAGCTTTCTGATCAGGGGTATATACGAGCAGTACGTC.

The rearrangement links TRBV5-1 to TRBJ2-7, with 9 bases fitting TRBD1. The J segment lost 3 bases and the V segment lost 2 bases, leaving 3 bases of the junction unmatched. This CDR3 spans 14 amino acids. Germline lookup yields CDR1 SGHRS and CDR2 YFSETQ. Here the CDR3 reads CASSLGQGNYEQYF. The CDR3 nucleotides are TGCGCCAGCAGCTTAGGACAGGGGAACTACGAGCAGTACTTC.

In its sample, this clone was seen a few times. V usage is TRBV7-6 and J usage is TRBJ2-2; D is unclear. The germline V gene has CDR1 SGHVS and CDR2 FNYEAQ. The V end lost 0 bases, the J end lost 7 bases, and 15 bases lay between the germline ends. The CDR3 runs 16 residues. CDR3 protein: CASSLARTLAGGELFF. CDR3 bases: TGTGCCAGCAGCTTAGCGAGAACTTTAGCTGGCGGGGAGCTGTTTTTT.

The rearrangement joins TRBV9 to TRBJ2-3; TRBD1 might be the D (6 bases). V was shortened by 0 bases and J by 4 bases, with 9 bases between the two germline ends. The CDR3 contains 14 residues. Germline V lookup: CDR1 SGDLS, CDR2 YYNGEE. CDR3: CASSVGAGADTQYF. The CDR3 DNA is TGTGCCAGCAGCGTAGGAGCAGGGGCAGATACGCAGTATTTT.

This clone was detected once. The chain couples TRBV28 to TRBJ2-2; D uncertain. Germline CDR1 is MDHEN and CDR2 is SYDVKM. The CDR3 runs 15 residues. V lost 5 bases to trimming and J lost 0 bases, with 10 bases between them. The CDR3 spells CASSAFTANTGELFF. CDR3 coding DNA: TGTGCCAGCAGTGCCTTTACCGCGAACACCGGGGAGCTGTTTTTT. The full variable domain, completed using reference TRBV28 and TRBJ2-2, is DVKVTQSSRYLVKRTGEKVFLECVQDMDHENMFWYRQDPGLGLRLIYFSYDVKMKEKGDIPEGYSVSREKKERFSLILESASTNQTSMYLCASSAFTANTGELFFGEGSRLTVL.

The gene calls are TRBV6-1 and TRBJ2-2; D unresolved. CDR3 length equals 15 residues. Trimming removed 5 bases at V and 0 bases at J, with 10 bases between. Germline loops: CDR1 MNHNS, CDR2 SASEGT. CDR3 loop: CASSILGANTGELFF. The DNA of the CDR3 is TGTGCCAGCAGTATTTTAGGTGCGAACACCGGGGAGCTGTTTTTT.

CDR3 bases: TGTGCCAGCAACCTTCTCGGAGGCACCTCCTACGAGCAGTACTTC. Protein sequence: CASNLLGGTSYEQYF. The chain uses TRBV7-9 and TRBJ2-7; perhaps TRBD2 as D (5 bases). The germline V gene has CDR1 SEHNR and CDR2 FQNEAQ (reference sequence). The CDR3 extends over 15 amino acids. Trimming removed 7 bases from V and 0 bases from J, with 16 bases in between.

This clone has more than one count but fewer than ten. The rearrangement links TRBV7-2 to TRBJ2-3; TRBD2 agrees at 13 bases. This CDR3 has 15 amino acids. After removal of 5 bases from V and 9 bases from J, the junction contained 8 bases not matched to a gene. Germline V CDR1 and CDR2: SGHTA, FQGNSA. In nucleotides, the CDR3 is TGTGCCAGCAGCCAGGGGACTAGCGGGATTCGGACGCAGTATTTT. Translated, it gives CASSQGTSGIRTQYF.

The chain couples TRBV29-1 to TRBJ2-3, with TRBD2 matching 10 bases. Germline CDR1 reads SQVTM; CDR2 reads ANQGSEA. The J segment lost 4 bases and the V segment lost 6 bases, leaving 16 bases of the junction unmatched. This CDR3 region has 17 residues. The CDR3 here is CSVKEAGGPFFSDTQYF. The CDR3 DNA reads TGCAGCGTGAAAGAAGCGGGAGGGCCTTTTTTCTCAGATACGCAGTATTTT.

V and J are TRBV28 and TRBJ2-7; D remains unclear. V lost 0 bases and J lost 2, with 8 bases in between. Germline lookup yields CDR1 MDHEN and CDR2 SYDVKM. The CDR3 sequence is 14 residues long. The CDR3: CASSLWGYTYEQYF. The CDR3 region has the DNA TGTGCCAGCAGTTTATGGGGCTACACCTACGAGCAGTACTTC.

This chain links TRBV11-1 with TRBJ2-1; D is unresolved. V shed 4 bases and J shed 4 bases, with 8 bases lying between them. The CDR3 is 13 amino acids. The germline gives CDR1 SGHAT, CDR2 FQDESV (reference sequence). The CDR3 DNA sequence: TGTGCCAGCAGCTCGACCCAATACAATGAGCAGTTCTTC. Its protein is CASSSTQYNEQFF.

Within the sample, this clone is medium-sized. The rearrangement uses TRBV27 and TRBJ2-1; D not resolved. Germline loops: CDR1 MNHEY, CDR2 SMNVEV (reference sequence). Trimming cost V 3 bases and J 8 bases, with 11 bases left between them. The CDR3 is 13 residues long. DNA for the CDR3: TGTGCCAGCAGTTTGTTAGCATCCTATGAGCAGTTCTTC. It translates to CASSLLASYEQFF.

In this sample, this clone turned up a few times. The V gene is TRBV28, the J gene TRBJ1-1; the D gene is possibly TRBD1 (6 bases). CDR1 is MDHEN and CDR2 is SYDVKM in the germline V gene. This CDR3 is built from 14 residues. Deletions cut 5 bases from V and 5 bases from J, with 15 bases between. The CDR3 loop reads CASSPGGGRTEAFF. For the CDR3, the DNA is TGTGCCAGCAGTCCTGGCGGGGGCCGAACTGAAGCTTTCTTT.

This clone was seen a single time. The chain couples TRBV5-4 to TRBJ2-7; tentatively, D is TRBD1 (6 bases). The CDR3 has 13 residues. From germline, CDR1 is SGHNT and CDR2 YYREEE (reference sequence). Trimming pared 6 bases from V and 2 bases from J, leaving 12 bases between. The CDR3 DNA follows: TGTGCCAGCAAACCGACAGGTACCTACGAGCAGTACTTC. Translation gives CASKPTGTYEQYF.

This clone was seen a handful of times. The J gene is TRBJ2-3, the V gene TRBV19; tentative D call: TRBD1 (5 bases). In germline, CDR1 is LNHDA, CDR2 SQIVND (reference sequence). CDR3 length equals 14 residues. Deletions cut 1 base from V and 3 bases from J, with 8 bases between. In DNA form, the CDR3 reads TGTGCCAGTAGTATAGGGGGCGTAACAGATACGCAGTATTTT. Amino acids: CASSIGGVTDTQYF.

V gene TRBV5-1 combines with J gene TRBJ2-5; D unclear. CDR3 length equals 13 residues. Looked up from germline, CDR1 is SGHRS and CDR2 is YFSETQ. Between the trimmed V and J ends, which lost 4 bases and 3 bases, there was a span of 10 bases. This CDR3 reads CASSPVVEETQYF. For the CDR3, the DNA is TGCGCCAGCAGCCCGGTGGTGGAAGAGACCCAGTACTTC. Using reference TRBV5-1 and TRBJ2-5 for the parts outside the CDR3, the full variable domain is KAGVTQTPRYLIKTRGQQVTLSCSPISGHRSVSWYQQTPGQGLQFLFEYFSETQRNKGNFPGRFSGRQFSNSRSEMNVSTLELGDSALYLCASSPVVEETQYFGPGTRLLVL.

The V gene is TRBV6-5, the J gene TRBJ1-2; the D gene is possibly TRBD1 (5 bases). Between the trimmed V and J ends, which lost 8 bases and 4 bases, there was a span of 8 bases. CDR3 length: 11 residues. CDR1 and CDR2 from the germline V gene are MNHEY and SVGAGI. This chain's CDR3 is CASQGVYGYTF. Here the CDR3 DNA reads TGTGCCAGCCAAGGGGTCTATGGCTACACCTTC.

The rearrangement links TRBV28 to TRBJ2-1; TRBD1 agrees at 9 bases. Germline values: CDR1 MDHEN, CDR2 SYDVKM. The CDR3 runs 15 residues. V gave up 0 bases and J gave up 7 bases; unmatched junction bases: 4. The CDR3 reads CASSLWDRGGNEQFF. The CDR3 DNA reads TGTGCCAGCAGTTTATGGGACAGGGGCGGGAATGAGCAGTTCTTC.

This clone was picked up a small number of times. One end of the junction varies from germline; a read error may be responsible. The CDR3 region has the DNA TGTGCCAGCGGTTTATATCAGCCCTACGAGCAGTACTTC. This gives the protein CASGLYQPYEQYF. The rearrangement links TRBV28 to TRBJ2-7; D gene uncertain. The CDR3 is 13 amino acids. Per the germline V gene, CDR1 is MDHEN and CDR2 is SYDVKM.

The V and J genes are TRBV5-1 and TRBJ2-5, with D possibly matching TRBD1 (6 bases). The CDR3 contains 15 residues. Per the germline V gene, CDR1 is SGHRS and CDR2 is YFSETQ. V dropped 0 bases and J dropped 5 bases, with 14 bases sitting between them. The chain's CDR3 is CASSLVGTQGETQYF. Written as DNA, the CDR3 is TGCGCCAGCAGCTTGGTCGGTACGCAGGGGGAGACCCAGTACTTC.

This rearrangement joins TRBV7-2 to TRBJ2-5; 8 nucleotides align to TRBD1. The CDR3 sequence is 15 residues long. Germline V gives CDR1 SGHTA, CDR2 FQGNSA. V lost 0 bases and J lost 4; bases outside the gene matches: 4. CDR3 in amino acids: CASSLATGGGETQYF. The CDR3 nucleotides read TGTGCCAGCAGCTTAGCAACAGGGGGAGGAGAGACCCAGTACTTC.

V gene TRBV5-6 combines with J gene TRBJ1-1; D not certain. This CDR3 spans 13 amino acids. Per the germline V gene, CDR1 is SGHDT and CDR2 is YYEEEE. Trimming stripped 0 bases from V and 1 base from J, with 4 bases between. CDR3 sequence (DNA): TGTGCCAGCAGCTTGGGTCGGAACACTGAAGCTTTCTTT. Translation gives CASSLGRNTEAFF.

There are a few counts of this clone. The chain employs TRBV4-1 and TRBJ2-2, with 7 bases fitting TRBD2. J gave up 3 bases and V 1 base, and 2 bases lay outside the gene matches. The CDR3 is 15 residues long. Germline lookup yields CDR1 MGHRA and CDR2 YSYEKL. CDR3 DNA sequence: TGCGCCAGCAGCCAAGGGACTAGGGACACCGGGGAGCTGTTTTTT. Its translation is CASSQGTRDTGELFF.